This T cell receptor (beta chain) was captured in a study of cytotoxic CD8 clonotypes in ibrutinib-treated CLL. Regarding the study as a whole: The study found clonality rose at ibrutinib response, then fell toward baseline at progression. Against age-matched healthy donors, baseline clonality ran higher and tracked circulating CD8+ T-cell counts.

To note about this clone: The antigen is not known. Other DNA sequences of this sample code for an identical CDR3.

Clones were read by immunoSEQ multiplex PCR, and TCRdb kept only the in-frame ones, dropping some. The sample contains approximately 120,000 clones, 45% to 65% of which appear only once. Germline V gene lookup returns CDR1 SGHRS and CDR2 YFSETQ. This CDR3 is 15 amino acids long. Trimming left V 0 bases short and J 4 bases short, with 14 bases between. The sequenced sample was PBMCs, obtained after 24 months of ibrutinib treatment. The chain joins TRBV5-1 to TRBJ2-7; D may match TRBD1 or TRBD2 (6 bases each). The source is a human donor with chronic lymphocytic leukemia. Written as DNA, the CDR3 is TGCGCCAGCAGCTTGGGGGGGCTCGGAGGGTACGAGCAGTACTTC. Amino acid sequence: CASSLGGLGGYEQYF.